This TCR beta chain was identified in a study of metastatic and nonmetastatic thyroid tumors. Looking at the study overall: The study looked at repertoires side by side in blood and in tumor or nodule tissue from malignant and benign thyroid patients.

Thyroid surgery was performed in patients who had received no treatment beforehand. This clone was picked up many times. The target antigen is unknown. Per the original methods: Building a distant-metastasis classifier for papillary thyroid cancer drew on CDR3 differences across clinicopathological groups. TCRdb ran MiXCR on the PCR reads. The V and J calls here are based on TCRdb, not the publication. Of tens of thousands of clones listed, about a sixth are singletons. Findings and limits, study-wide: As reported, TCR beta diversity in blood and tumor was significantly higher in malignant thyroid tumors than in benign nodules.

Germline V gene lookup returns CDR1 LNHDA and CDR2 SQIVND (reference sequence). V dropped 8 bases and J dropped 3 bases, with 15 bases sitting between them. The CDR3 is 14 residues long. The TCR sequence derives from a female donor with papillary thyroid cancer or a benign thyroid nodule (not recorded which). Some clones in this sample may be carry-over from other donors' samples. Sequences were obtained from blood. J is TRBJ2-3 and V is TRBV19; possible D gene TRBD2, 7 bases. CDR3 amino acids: CASAQGRGTDTQYF. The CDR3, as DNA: TGTGCCAGTGCGCAGGGGAGGGGAACAGATACGCAGTATTTT.